Below are 29 T cell receptor beta chains sequenced from a single sample in a study of T cell responses to AZD1222 COVID-19 vaccine. Some clones are missing from TCRdb's copy, which holds only in-frame ones; the method was immunoSEQ multiplex PCR. Of 120,000 or so clones in the sample, 90% were seen once. The material sequenced was peripheral blood, taken on day 0 of MenACWY control vaccination. The source is an adult in good health.

The chain combines TRBV20-1 with TRBJ2-1; TRBD1 aligns across 7 bases. Germline V lookup: CDR1 DFQATT, CDR2 SNEGSKA (reference sequence). This CDR3 region has 11 residues. V was clipped by 6 bases and J by 6 bases; unmatched bases: 2. CDR3 in DNA: TGCAGTGCACGACAGGGCAATGAGCAGTTCTTC. Protein: CSARQGNEQFF.

The CDR3 here is CASSGNTGNTEAFF. The CDR3 nucleotides read TGCGCCAGCAGCGGAAACACGGGGAACACTGAAGCTTTCTTT. This sequence joins TRBV5-1 and TRBJ1-1; unclear D gene. V was clipped by 4 bases and J by 1 base, with 11 bases between them. The CDR3 has 14 residues. Germline V gene data show CDR1 as SGHRS and CDR2 as YFSETQ.

The gene calls are TRBV7-9 and TRBJ2-1, with D perhaps matching TRBD2 (6 bases). V lost 5 bases and J 0 bases, leaving 11 bases between the germline ends. The CDR3 extends over 15 amino acids. The germline gives CDR1 SEHNR, CDR2 FQNEAQ (reference sequence). This chain's CDR3 is CASSNGLFSYNEQFF. The CDR3 coding sequence is TGTGCCAGCAGCAATGGACTATTCTCCTACAATGAGCAGTTCTTC.

The chain carries TRBV3-1 (or the pseudogene TRBV3-2) and TRBJ1-3; TRBD1 aligns across 7 bases. J gave up 0 bases and V 4 bases, and 6 bases lay outside the gene matches. Germline CDR1 reads LGHDT; CDR2 reads YNNKEL (reference sequence). CDR3 length: 16 amino acids. The CDR3 DNA sequence: TGTGCCAGCAGCCCTAGACAGGGAAGCTCTGGAAACACCATATATTTT. Translating it yields CASSPRQGSSGNTIYF.

The chain is built from TRBV6-2 or TRBV6-3 and TRBJ1-5; a weak D match, TRBD1 (6 bases). Per the germline V gene, CDR1 is MNHEY and CDR2 is SVGEGT. The CDR3 is 18 amino acids. Trimming shortened V by 0 bases and J by 6 bases, and 21 bases separated the two germline ends. CDR3 region: CASSYSTGGARLAQPQHF. As DNA, the CDR3 is TGTGCCAGCAGTTACTCGACCGGGGGCGCGAGATTGGCTCAGCCCCAGCATTTT.

V usage is TRBV6-5 and J usage is TRBJ1-6; D is undetermined. Germline V gene sequence: CDR1 MNHEY, CDR2 SVGAGI. With 5 bases removed from V and 7 bases from J, the gap between germline ends came to 15 bases. CDR3 size: 15 residues. The DNA for the CDR3 is TGTGCCAGCAGTAGCACCGGGAGTGAAAATTCACCCCTCCACTTT. It specifies CASSSTGSENSPLHF.

V gene TRBV27 combines with J gene TRBJ2-3; TRBD2 aligns across 12 bases. Germline lookup yields CDR1 MNHEY and CDR2 SMNVEV (reference sequence). With V trimmed by 4 bases and J by 6 bases, 11 bases remained unmatched. This CDR3 has 17 residues. Here the CDR3 DNA reads TGTGCCAGCAGTTCCCGACTAGCGGGGGCTCCACGTGATACGCAGTATTTT. This gives the protein CASSSRLAGAPRDTQYF.

This clone was found once. J is TRBJ1-1 and V is TRBV11-1; D possibly corresponds to TRBD1 (6 bases). CDR3 size: 13 residues. The germline CDR1 and CDR2 sequences are SGHAT and FQDESV (reference sequence). With 5 bases removed from V and 7 bases from J, the gap between germline ends came to 14 bases. CDR3 loop: CASSSRTVGEAFF. The CDR3 DNA follows: TGTGCCAGCAGCAGTAGGACAGTTGGTGAAGCTTTCTTT.

This chain connects TRBV7-9 to TRBJ1-2; no clear D. V was pared by 1 base and J by 7 bases, with 7 bases between. Per germline, CDR1 SEHNR and CDR2 FQNEAQ (reference sequence). The CDR3 has 12 amino acids. The CDR3 region is CASSLGAVGYTF. The CDR3 DNA reads as TGTGCCAGCAGCTTAGGGGCAGTTGGCTACACCTTC. The full variable domain, its missing parts supplied by reference TRBV7-9 and TRBJ1-2, is DTGVSQNPRHKITKRGQNVTFRCDPISEHNRLYWYRQTLGQGPEFLTYFQNEAQLEKSRLLSDRFSAERPKGSFSTLEIQRTEQGDSAMYLCASSLGAVGYTFGSGTRLTVV.

V and J are TRBV27 and TRBJ1-4, with TRBD1 as a possible D gene (6 bases). This CDR3 spans 16 amino acids. V was trimmed by 6 bases and J by 2 bases, leaving 16 bases between them. CDR1 and CDR2 from the germline V gene are MNHEY and SMNVEV (reference sequence). The CDR3 protein is CASSPARGLTNEKLFF. CDR3 bases: TGTGCCAGCAGCCCCGCCAGGGGTTTGACTAATGAAAAACTGTTTTTT.

The V gene is TRBV27, the J gene TRBJ1-5; no reliable D call. The CDR3 covers 13 residues. Trimming took off 2 bases at V and 7 bases at J, with 9 bases between the two ends. Germline V gene lookup returns CDR1 MNHEY and CDR2 SMNVEV (reference sequence). The CDR3, as DNA: TGTGCCAGCAGTTTAGAGGTTCAGCAGCCCCAGCATTTT. Amino acids: CASSLEVQQPQHF.

The J gene is TRBJ2-5, the V gene TRBV13; D might be TRBD1 or TRBD2, each matching 6 bases. The CDR3 consists of 14 residues. Trimming stripped 0 bases from V and 9 bases from J, with 14 bases between. Germline loops: CDR1 PRHDT, CDR2 FYEKMQ (reference sequence). CDR3 sequence reads: CASSLGLWRGAQYF. For the CDR3, the DNA is TGTGCCAGCAGCTTAGGCCTATGGAGGGGGGCCCAGTACTTC.

This sequence joins TRBV10-2 and TRBJ2-2; D might be TRBD1 (5 bases). The CDR3 has 15 amino acids. Germline V gene data show CDR1 as WSHSY and CDR2 as SAAADI. V was clipped by 5 bases and J by 5 bases, with 15 bases between them. The CDR3 sequence is CASSWAGKPTGELFF. CDR3 sequence (DNA): TGCGCCAGCAGTTGGGCAGGGAAACCTACCGGGGAGCTGTTTTTT.

The J gene is TRBJ1-5, the V gene TRBV28; D is ambiguous. Germline CDR1 is MDHEN and CDR2 is SYDVKM. CDR3 length: 12 residues. Deletions cut 5 bases from V and 8 bases from J, with 10 bases between. The CDR3 DNA follows: TGTGCCAGCAGTACAAAGGCAAAGCCCCAGCATTTT. Amino acid sequence: CASSTKAKPQHF.

Here the CDR3 DNA reads TGTGCCAGCAGTTTAGCCGTGGGTCAGCCCCAGCATTTT. This translates into CASSLAVGQPQHF. This rearrangement joins TRBV27 to TRBJ1-5; D remains unclear. The CDR3 has 13 residues. CDR1 and CDR2 (germline): MNHEY, SMNVEV (reference sequence). Trimming took off 2 bases at V and 6 bases at J, with 8 bases between the two ends.

V and J are TRBV11-2 and TRBJ1-6, with a weak D call TRBD1 (6 bases). V shed 5 bases and J shed 7 bases, with 18 bases lying between them. Per germline, CDR1 SGHAT and CDR2 FQNNGV. The CDR3 covers 16 residues. The CDR3 DNA is TGTGCCAGCAGCGCGTTACAGGGAAAGTCGAATTCACCCCTCCACTTT. It codes for CASSALQGKSNSPLHF.

The chain couples TRBV14 to TRBJ2-2; D gene uncertain. The CDR3 is 14 amino acids. Trimming removed 3 bases at V and 6 bases at J, with 11 bases between. Germline V gives CDR1 SGHDN, CDR2 FVKESK. CDR3 DNA sequence: TGTGCCAGCAGCCATGAGTGGAAGGCCGGGGAGCTGTTTTTT. Residues: CASSHEWKAGELFF.

The chain has TRBV4-3 and TRBJ2-1; no firm D call. Germline CDR1 is LGHNA and CDR2 is YSLEER. The CDR3 spans 15 residues. The V end was cut by 1 base, the J end by 4 bases, with 11 bases between. As DNA, the CDR3 is TGCGCCAGCAGCCAAGTTTTGGACCCGTACAATGAGCAGTTCTTC. As protein: CASSQVLDPYNEQFF.

As concerns this clone: The sample carries other DNA sequences with the same CDR3. The chain carries TRBV11-2 and TRBJ2-7; no clear D gene. Trimming removed 1 base at V and 5 bases at J, with 6 bases between. The CDR3 spans 12 residues. Germline CDR1 SGHAT, CDR2 FQNNGV. The CDR3, as DNA: TGTGCCAGCAGCTTAGGCGGTAACGAGCAGTACTTC. It yields the protein CASSLGGNEQYF.

This chain's CDR3 is CASSLTREESTEAFF. For the CDR3, the DNA is TGTGCCAGCAGCTTAACCAGGGAGGAGAGCACTGAAGCTTTCTTT. The chain links TRBV7-2 to TRBJ1-1, with D possibly matching TRBD1 (5 bases). The CDR3 spans 15 residues. V was cut by 2 bases and J by 4 bases, with 14 bases left in between. Germline values: CDR1 SGHTA, CDR2 FQGNSA.

This chain joins TRBV18 and TRBJ1-1; TRBD1 is a possible D gene (6 bases). This CDR3 contains 14 residues. The ends were cut back, 3 bases at V and 6 bases at J, with 14 bases in the middle. From germline, CDR1 is KGHSH and CDR2 LQKENI. CDR3 loop: CASSPGHLLAEAFF. CDR3 nucleotide sequence: TGTGCCAGCTCACCGGGACATCTGCTCGCTGAAGCTTTCTTT. The full variable domain, rest sourced from reference TRBV18 and TRBJ1-1, is NAGVMQNPRHLVRRRGQEARLRCSPMKGHSHVYWYRQLPEEGLKFMVYLQKENIIDESGMPKERFSAEFPKEGPSILRIQQVVRGDSAAYFCASSPGHLLAEAFFGQGTRLTVV.

This clone occurred once. The J gene is TRBJ2-2, the V gene TRBV5-1; D remains unclear. This CDR3 is built from 16 residues. V was trimmed by 4 bases and J by 0 bases, leaving 13 bases between them. Germline V gives CDR1 SGHRS, CDR2 YFSETQ. The CDR3 loop is CASSLIRTANTGELFF. CDR3 DNA sequence: TGCGCCAGCAGCCTGATCCGGACGGCGAACACCGGGGAGCTGTTTTTT.

V and J are TRBV24-1 and TRBJ1-4; 7 bases map to TRBD1. V trimming: 7 bases; J trimming: 4 bases; junction bases outside the gene matches: 2. Per the germline V gene, CDR1 is KGHDR and CDR2 is SFDVKD. This CDR3 contains 13 residues. The CDR3 coding sequence is TGTGCCACCAGGGGACAGAATAATGAAAAACTGTTTTTT. It encodes CATRGQNNEKLFF.

The gene calls are TRBV20-1 and TRBJ2-7; D unresolved. Trimming removed 3 bases from V and 3 bases from J, with 12 bases in between. This CDR3 is 13 amino acids long. CDR1 and CDR2 (germline): DFQATT, SNEGSKA (reference sequence). CDR3 nucleotides: TGCAGTGCTAGTCCTTCCGGTGACTACGAGCAGTACGTC. This codes for CSASPSGDYEQYV.

The genes are TRBV28 and TRBJ2-2; D remains ambiguous. The germline V gene encodes CDR1 MDHEN and CDR2 SYDVKM. V dropped 7 bases and J dropped 3 bases, with 9 bases sitting between them. The CDR3 has 13 amino acids. CDR3: CASILMHTGELFF. CDR3 DNA sequence: TGTGCCAGCATCCTCATGCACACCGGGGAGCTGTTTTTT. The variable domain in full, completed from reference TRBV28 and TRBJ2-2, reads DVKVTQSSRYLVKRTGEKVFLECVQDMDHENMFWYRQDPGLGLRLIYFSYDVKMKEKGDIPEGYSVSREKKERFSLILESASTNQTSMYLCASILMHTGELFFGEGSRLTVL.

The gene calls are TRBV5-1 and TRBJ1-2, with D hard to call. The germline CDR1 and CDR2 sequences are SGHRS and YFSETQ. The CDR3 contains 14 residues. V was trimmed by 7 bases and J by 4 bases, leaving 17 bases between them. The CDR3 nucleotides read TGCGCCAGCGGGTTGGGCACTTTTGGCTATGGCTACACCTTC. Amino acids: CASGLGTFGYGYTF.

The chain combines TRBV12-3 or TRBV12-4 with TRBJ1-1; D unclear. This CDR3 has 13 amino acids. The germline V and J ends were trimmed by 3 bases and 2 bases, with 7 bases remaining between them. CDR3 DNA: TGTGCCAGCAGTTTCGAGAGTAACACTGAAGCTTTCTTT. It is translated as CASSFESNTEAFF.

This CDR3 reads CASSSRGEGYGYTF. In DNA form, the CDR3 reads TGTGCCAGCAGTTCCAGGGGCGAGGGCTATGGCTACACCTTC. The rearrangement joins TRBV6-5 to TRBJ1-2, with a possible D match to TRBD1 (6 bases). This CDR3 has 14 residues. V dropped 4 bases and J dropped 4 bases, with 13 bases sitting between them. Looked up from germline, CDR1 is MNHEY and CDR2 is SVGAGI.

The chain uses TRBV13 and TRBJ2-1; 9 nucleotides match TRBD2. The CDR3 has 15 amino acids. Germline loops: CDR1 PRHDT, CDR2 FYEKMQ (reference sequence). J was trimmed by 4 bases and V by 3 bases; bases with no gene match: 4. CDR3 DNA: TGTGCCAGCAGCTTCTCTAGCGGGGAGTACAATGAGCAGTTCTTC. Residues: CASSFSSGEYNEQFF.